This T cell receptor (beta chain) was captured in a study of patients and donors after allogeneic stem cell transplantation. MiXCR, run by TCRdb on the RT-PCR reads, gives a single entry per CDR3 protein. The table has tens of thousands of distinct CDR3 sequences, approximately 12% seen once. This clonotype was seen once. Germline V gives CDR1 GTSNPN, CDR2 SVGIG (reference sequence). The V and J ends lost 2 bases and 1 base respectively, with 8 bases between them. CDR3 length equals 14 residues. The sequencing input was blood, either unsorted or a sorted T cell fraction (not recorded which). The chain is built from TRBV30 and TRBJ2-2; unclear D gene. This receptor was taken from a human donor who was either an allogeneic HSCT recipient or a stem cell or donor lymphocyte infusion donor (not recorded which). It is not recorded whose cells these are; they may come from a transplant donor. The CDR3 reads CAWSSGLNTGELFF. The DNA for the CDR3 is TGTGCCTGGAGTTCGGGCCTGAACACCGGGGAGCTGTTTTTT.